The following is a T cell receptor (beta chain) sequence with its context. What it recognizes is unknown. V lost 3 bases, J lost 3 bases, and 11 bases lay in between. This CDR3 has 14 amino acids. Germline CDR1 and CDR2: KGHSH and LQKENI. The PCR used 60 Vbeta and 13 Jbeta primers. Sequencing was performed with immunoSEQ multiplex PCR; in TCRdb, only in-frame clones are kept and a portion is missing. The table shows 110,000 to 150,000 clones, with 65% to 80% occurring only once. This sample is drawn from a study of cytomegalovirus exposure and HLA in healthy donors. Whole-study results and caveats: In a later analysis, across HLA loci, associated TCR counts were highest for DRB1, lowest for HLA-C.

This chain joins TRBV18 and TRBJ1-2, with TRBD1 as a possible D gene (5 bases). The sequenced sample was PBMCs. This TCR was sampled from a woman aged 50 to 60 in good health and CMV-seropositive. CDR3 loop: CASSPGGGYYGYTF. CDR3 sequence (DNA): TGTGCCAGCTCACCCGGGGGGGGATACTATGGCTACACCTTC.